The next 26 T cell receptor beta chains were all read from a single sample in a study of blood T cell repertoires in COVID-19. The data were produced by immunoSEQ multiplex PCR, yet TCRdb's version contains in-frame clones alone and is incomplete. This repertoire shows about 180,000 clones, more than 85% found once; its top ten account for around 1.3%. Sequencing was carried out using PBMCs or T cells enriched from blood (not recorded which). These receptors all stem from a human donor with acute COVID-19. The donor label of this sample is uncertain.

The chain's CDR3 is CSVGTGSYEQYF. In nucleotides, the CDR3 is TGCAGCGTTGGGACAGGGTCCTACGAGCAGTACTTC. The chain links TRBV29-1 to TRBJ2-7; 8 bases are a match to TRBD1. The CDR3 is made up of 12 amino acids. In germline, CDR1 is SQVTM, CDR2 ANQGSEA. The V gene end was trimmed by 4 bases and the J gene end by 1 base; junction bases not matched to a gene: 0.

CDR3 protein: CASRDRGRIGELFF. The CDR3 DNA reads TGTGCCAGTAGGGACAGGGGGAGGATCGGGGAGCTGTTTTTT. The chain carries TRBV19 and TRBJ2-2, with 10 bases aligning to TRBD1. The CDR3 is 14 residues long. Per the germline V gene, CDR1 is LNHDA and CDR2 is SQIVND (reference sequence). V shed 6 bases and J 7 bases; nucleotides not matched to a gene: 5.

The rearrangement links TRBV5-1 to TRBJ2-7; 8 nucleotides line up with TRBD1. The length of the CDR3 is 16 residues. From germline, CDR1 is SGHRS and CDR2 YFSETQ. V dropped 1 base and J dropped 0; count of bases not matched to a gene: 6. Here the CDR3 reads CASSLNWDRFSYEQYF. As DNA, the CDR3 is TGCGCCAGCAGCTTGAACTGGGACAGGTTCTCCTACGAGCAGTACTTC.

This clone was seen only once. J is TRBJ1-6 and V is TRBV27, with 9 bases that match TRBD1. The V and J ends lost 4 bases and 5 bases, in that order; junction bases with no gene match: 9. The CDR3 has 17 amino acids. From germline, CDR1 is MNHEY and CDR2 SMNVEV (reference sequence). CDR3 loop: CASSYNRGQLDNSPLHF. In DNA, the CDR3 is TGTGCCAGCAGTTACAACAGGGGGCAATTGGATAATTCACCCCTCCACTTT.

V gene TRBV3-1 (or the pseudogene TRBV3-2) combines with J gene TRBJ2-1; 13 positions agree with TRBD2. The germline V gene encodes CDR1 LGHDT and CDR2 YNNKEL (reference sequence). CDR3 size: 14 residues. The V segment lost 1 base and the J segment 10 bases; nucleotides outside the gene matches: 1. The CDR3 bases are TGTGCCAGCAGCCAAGTGACTAGCGGGGGGGAGCAGTTCTTC. This translates into CASSQVTSGGEQFF.

This clone appeared a single time. The chain couples TRBV6-1 to TRBJ2-3; 8 nucleotides line up with TRBD2. J was trimmed by 4 bases and V by 4 bases; bases with no gene match: 16. Germline V gene lookup returns CDR1 MNHNS and CDR2 SASEGT. The CDR3 spans 18 residues. The CDR3 DNA is TGTGCCAGCAGTGCCAATGCGGGGGGTCGCGGAGACTCAGATACGCAGTATTTT. Protein product: CASSANAGGRGDSDTQYF.

Within the sample, this clone is large. V usage is TRBV10-3 and J usage is TRBJ1-1, with D tentatively TRBD1 (5 bases). The CDR3 totals 16 residues. Germline CDR1 and CDR2: ENHRY and SYGVKD. V was shortened by 6 bases and J by 0 bases, with 17 bases between the two germline ends. For the CDR3, the DNA is TGTGCCATCAGGGGAGGGGACGGTGAAATGAACACTGAAGCTTTCTTT. It is translated as CAIRGGDGEMNTEAFF.

The rearrangement joins TRBV7-2 to TRBJ2-2, with 7 positions matching TRBD2. V lost 2 bases and J lost 6; bases outside the gene matches: 6. Germline CDR1 reads SGHTA; CDR2 reads FQGNSA. The CDR3 extends over 15 amino acids. The chain's CDR3 is CASSLRLAAAGELFF. In DNA form, the CDR3 reads TGTGCCAGCAGCTTACGGCTAGCGGCCGCCGGGGAGCTGTTTTTT.

The chain joins TRBV30 to TRBJ1-3, with D uncertain. V gave up 5 bases and J gave up 1 base, with 9 bases separating them. CDR3 length equals 13 residues. Germline V gene data show CDR1 as GTSNPN and CDR2 as SVGIG (reference sequence). The CDR3 DNA follows: TGTGCCTGGGGCCCAGGATCTGGAAACACCATATATTTT. It is translated as CAWGPGSGNTIYF.

This chain links TRBV3-1 (or the pseudogene TRBV3-2) with TRBJ2-3; tentatively, D is TRBD2 (5 bases). Trimming cost V 10 bases and J 3 bases, with 14 bases left between them. The CDR3 is 13 amino acids. In germline, CDR1 is LGHDT, CDR2 YNNKEL (reference sequence). The CDR3 spells CAIPGERTDTQYF. DNA for the CDR3: TGTGCCATCCCTGGGGAGAGGACAGATACGCAGTATTTT.

This clone was seen just once. The V gene is TRBV2, the J gene TRBJ2-5; 8 bases agree with TRBD2. V shed 8 bases, J shed 3 bases, and the junction held 5 bases outside the gene matches. Looked up from germline, CDR1 is SNHLY and CDR2 is FYNNEI. CDR3 size: 13 residues. CDR3 sequence (DNA): TGTGCCAGCCGACGGGGGGGGAAAGAGACCCAGTACTTC. Amino acids: CASRRGGKETQYF.

J is TRBJ1-1 and V is TRBV11-1, with 9 nucleotides matching TRBD1. Germline loops: CDR1 SGHAT, CDR2 FQDESV (reference sequence). The CDR3 has 15 amino acids. With V trimmed by 5 bases and J by 1 base, 5 bases remained unmatched. CDR3 sequence reads: CASSGRDRANTEAFF. DNA of the CDR3: TGTGCCAGCAGCGGGCGGGACAGGGCGAACACTGAAGCTTTCTTT.

The chain employs TRBV19 and TRBJ1-6, with D tentatively TRBD1 (5 bases). The CDR3 is 12 amino acids. Germline CDR1 reads LNHDA; CDR2 reads SQIVND (reference sequence). V was trimmed by 3 bases and J by 10 bases, leaving 7 bases between them. The CDR3 nucleotides are TGTGCCAGTAGTATCCGGGGGTCACCCCTCCACTTT. Translation: CASSIRGSPLHF.

This rearrangement joins TRBV19 to TRBJ1-6; TRBD1 matches 7 bases. Germline values: CDR1 LNHDA, CDR2 SQIVND (reference sequence). Germline trimming cut 6 bases from V and 5 bases from J; bases unmatched to any gene: 7. The length of the CDR3 is 15 residues. The DNA of the CDR3 is TGTGCCAGTAGCGAATCCGGGACAGATAATTCACCCCTCCACTTT. Translated, it gives CASSESGTDNSPLHF.

This chain connects TRBV30 to TRBJ1-2, with TRBD1 identical over 10 bases. Germline V gene lookup returns CDR1 GTSNPN and CDR2 SVGIG (reference sequence). V lost 2 bases, J lost 8 bases, and 5 bases stayed unmatched. CDR3 size: 13 residues. The CDR3 loop reads CAWSPGTGVGYTF. CDR3 nucleotides: TGTGCCTGGAGTCCCGGGACAGGGGTCGGCTACACCTTC.

The rearrangement joins TRBV12-5 to TRBJ2-3; TRBD1 aligns across 7 bases. Germline CDR1 and CDR2: LGHNT and FRNRAP. The CDR3 runs 17 residues. With V trimmed by 1 base and J by 1 base, 8 bases remained unmatched. The CDR3, as DNA: TGTGCTAGTGGTTTGGGGGGGACAGTCCTCCGCACAGATACGCAGTATTTT. Translating gives CASGLGGTVLRTDTQYF.

The chain is built from TRBV30 and TRBJ2-4, with a weak D call TRBD2 (5 bases). Germline V gene lookup returns CDR1 GTSNPN and CDR2 SVGIG (reference sequence). V dropped 0 bases and J dropped 1 base, with 10 bases sitting between them. The CDR3 spans 15 residues. This CDR3 is CAWSVTRRAKNIQYF. Here the CDR3 DNA reads TGTGCCTGGAGTGTAACTAGGCGGGCCAAAAACATTCAGTACTTC.

The V gene is TRBV12-3 or TRBV12-4, the J gene TRBJ1-3; tentatively, D is TRBD1 (5 bases). The CDR3 runs to 13 residues. The V end lost 8 bases, the J end lost 2 bases, and 10 bases lay between the germline ends. The CDR3 spells CASHRGAGNTIYF. The CDR3 bases are TGTGCCAGCCACCGGGGGGCTGGAAACACCATATATTTT.

The rearrangement uses TRBV19 and TRBJ1-6; 10 positions match TRBD1. Looked up from germline, CDR1 is LNHDA and CDR2 is SQIVND (reference sequence). Germline trimming cut 6 bases from V and 8 bases from J; bases unmatched to any gene: 7. CDR3 length equals 15 residues. This chain's CDR3 is CASRPDRGFDSPLHF. The CDR3 nucleotides are TGTGCCAGTAGGCCGGACAGGGGGTTCGATTCACCCCTCCACTTT.

The chain is built from TRBV19 and TRBJ2-5, with a tentative D call TRBD1 (5 bases). Germline CDR1 and CDR2: LNHDA and SQIVND (reference sequence). V shed 3 bases and J shed 5 bases, with 22 bases lying between them. The CDR3 is 17 residues long. The CDR3 DNA reads as TGTGCCAGTAGTATGGGGCGGCGCGCACAGTATAGGGAGACCCAGTACTTC. It translates to CASSMGRRAQYRETQYF. Using reference TRBV19 and TRBJ2-5 for the parts outside the CDR3, the full variable domain is DGGITQSPKYLFRKEGQNVTLSCEQNLNHDAMYWYRQDPGQGLRLIYYSQIVNDFQKGDIAEGYSVSREKKESFPLTVTSAQKNPTAFYLCASSMGRRAQYRETQYFGPGTRLLVL.

Remarks on this clone: Different DNA sequences within this sample yield the same CDR3. V gene TRBV30 combines with J gene TRBJ1-5; possibly TRBD1 for D (6 bases). V dropped 1 base and J dropped 2 bases, with 6 bases sitting between them. Germline lookup yields CDR1 GTSNPN and CDR2 SVGIG (reference sequence). This CDR3 has 13 residues. The chain's CDR3 is CAWSAGGNQPQHF. The DNA for the CDR3 is TGTGCCTGGAGTGCAGGGGGCAATCAGCCCCAGCATTTT.

The chain carries TRBV18 and TRBJ2-5; D may be TRBD2 (5 bases). The length of the CDR3 is 14 residues. Germline lookup yields CDR1 KGHSH and CDR2 LQKENI. V was cut by 3 bases and J by 7 bases, with 15 bases left in between. The CDR3 nucleotides are TGTGCCAGCTCACCGCTTGGTGAGGGTGGGACCCAGTACTTC. It translates to CASSPLGEGGTQYF.

The chain links TRBV5-1 to TRBJ2-1; D not resolved. This CDR3 is 15 amino acids long. Germline V gives CDR1 SGHRS, CDR2 YFSETQ. V was clipped by 2 bases and J by 7 bases, with 16 bases between them. CDR3 sequence: CASSLEAVIGNEQFF. The CDR3 nucleotides read TGCGCCAGCAGCTTAGAAGCAGTAATCGGGAATGAGCAGTTCTTC. Supplemented by reference TRBV5-1 and TRBJ2-1, the full variable domain reads KAGVTQTPRYLIKTRGQQVTLSCSPISGHRSVSWYQQTPGQGLQFLFEYFSETQRNKGNFPGRFSGRQFSNSRSEMNVSTLELGDSALYLCASSLEAVIGNEQFFGPGTRLTVL.

V usage is TRBV2 and J usage is TRBJ2-3; 9 nucleotides match TRBD2. The germline gives CDR1 SNHLY, CDR2 FYNNEI. The J segment lost 5 bases and the V segment lost 3 bases, leaving 6 bases of the junction unmatched. The CDR3 is 15 amino acids. CDR3 coding DNA: TGTGCCAGCAGTGACATAGCGGGGGCGGGAGATACGCAGTATTTT. Amino acids: CASSDIAGAGDTQYF.

The chain has TRBV19 and TRBJ2-3, with D maybe TRBD2 (5 bases). This CDR3 is 14 amino acids long. The V gene lost 3 bases and the J gene lost 5 bases, with 12 bases spanning the gap. Germline V lookup: CDR1 LNHDA, CDR2 SQIVND (reference sequence). The CDR3 nucleotides read TGTGCCAGTAGTATGACCTCGGGGTTAGATACGCAGTATTTT. Translated: CASSMTSGLDTQYF.

The chain is built from TRBV10-2 and TRBJ1-5; a weak D match, TRBD1 (6 bases). This CDR3 has 15 residues. The V and J ends lost 9 bases and 4 bases respectively, with 19 bases between them. Looked up from germline, CDR1 is WSHSY and CDR2 is SAAADI. The CDR3 sequence: CASRTSEQGNQPQHF. DNA for the CDR3: TGCGCCAGTCGTACCTCCGAACAGGGAAATCAGCCCCAGCATTTT.